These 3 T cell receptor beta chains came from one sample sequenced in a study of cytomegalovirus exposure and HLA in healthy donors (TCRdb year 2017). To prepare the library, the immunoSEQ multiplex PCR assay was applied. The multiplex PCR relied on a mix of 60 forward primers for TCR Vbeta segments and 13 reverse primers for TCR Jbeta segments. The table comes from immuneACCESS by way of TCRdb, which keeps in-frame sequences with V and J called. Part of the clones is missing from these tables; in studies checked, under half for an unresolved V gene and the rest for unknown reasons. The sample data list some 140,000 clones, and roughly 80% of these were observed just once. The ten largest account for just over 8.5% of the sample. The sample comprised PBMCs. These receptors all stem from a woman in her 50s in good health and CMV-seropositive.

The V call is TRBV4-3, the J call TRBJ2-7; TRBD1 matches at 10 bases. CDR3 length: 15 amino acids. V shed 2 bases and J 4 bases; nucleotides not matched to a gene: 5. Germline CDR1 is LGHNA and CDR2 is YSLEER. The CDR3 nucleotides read TGCGCCAGCAGCCAATCCGACAGGGGGCCTTACGAGCAGTACTTC. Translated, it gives CASSQSDRGPYEQYF.

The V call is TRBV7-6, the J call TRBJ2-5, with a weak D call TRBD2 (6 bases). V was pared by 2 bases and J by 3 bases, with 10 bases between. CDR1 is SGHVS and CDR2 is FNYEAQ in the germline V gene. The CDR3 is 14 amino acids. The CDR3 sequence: CASSLLAIEETQYF. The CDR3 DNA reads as TGTGCCAGCAGCTTACTAGCGATCGAAGAGACCCAGTACTTC.

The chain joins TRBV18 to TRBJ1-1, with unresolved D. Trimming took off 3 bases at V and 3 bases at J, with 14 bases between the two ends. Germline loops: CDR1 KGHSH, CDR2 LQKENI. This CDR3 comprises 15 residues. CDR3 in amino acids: CASSPLGGEYTEAFF. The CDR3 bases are TGTGCCAGCTCACCGTTGGGTGGGGAGTACACTGAAGCTTTCTTT. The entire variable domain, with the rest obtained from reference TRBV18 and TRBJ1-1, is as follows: NAGVMQNPRHLVRRRGQEARLRCSPMKGHSHVYWYRQLPEEGLKFMVYLQKENIIDESGMPKERFSAEFPKEGPSILRIQQVVRGDSAAYFCASSPLGGEYTEAFFGQGTRLTVV.